This T cell receptor (beta chain) is from a study of T-cell reconstitution after alpha-beta-depleted transplantation in children. The TCRbeta library incorporated unique molecular identifiers. Each CDR3 protein gets one entry after TCRdb re-called the PCR reads with MiXCR. The top ten clones hold roughly 14% of a sample with about 580,000 distinct CDR3 sequences, around 23% of them seen once. The receptor's source is a boy less than two years old who had a stem cell transplant for acute myeloid leukemia, so the T cells may come from the graft donor. This specimen consisted of PBMCs, mostly from graft donor cells, obtained 360 days after TCRalphabeta/CD19-depleted stem cell transplant.

CDR3 nucleotides: TGTGCCAGCAGCTTGGGACAGGGGAATCTAGCCAAAAACATTCAGTACTTC. This gives the protein CASSLGQGNLAKNIQYF. V and J are TRBV5-5 and TRBJ2-4, with TRBD1 matching 8 bases. The V and J ends lost 0 bases and 0 bases, in that order; junction bases with no gene match: 5. The CDR3 runs 17 residues. Germline CDR1 reads SGHKS; CDR2 reads YYEKEE (reference sequence).